One and the same sample provided the 21 T cell receptor beta chains below, sequenced in a study of T cell repertoires in cytomegalovirus infection. MiXCR, run by TCRdb on the reads, gives a single entry per CDR3 protein. In the table there are around 280,000 distinct CDR3 sequences, 8% to 10% of which are singletons. The sample comprised PBMCs. The source is a human donor in good health (CMV status not recorded). Some clones in this sample may be carry-over from other donors' samples.

In this sample, this clonotype turned up a few times. V and J are TRBV28 and TRBJ1-5; D gene unclear. V was trimmed by 9 bases and J by 5 bases, leaving 5 bases between them. The CDR3 sequence is 10 residues long. Looked up from germline, CDR1 is MDHEN and CDR2 is SYDVKM. CDR3 amino acids: CASHHQPQHF. The CDR3 DNA follows: TGTGCCAGTCATCATCAGCCCCAGCATTTT.

J is TRBJ2-1 and V is TRBV19; D is ambiguous. This CDR3 has 14 residues. Between the trimmed V and J ends, which lost 3 bases and 6 bases, there was a span of 12 bases. CDR1 and CDR2 from the germline V gene are LNHDA and SQIVND (reference sequence). The chain's CDR3 is CASSIPTRRNEQFF. In nucleotides, the CDR3 is TGTGCCAGTAGTATTCCAACAAGGCGCAATGAGCAGTTCTTC.

This clonotype appeared many times. This chain links TRBV15 with TRBJ2-2; D might be TRBD1 (6 bases). Germline V gene data show CDR1 as LNHNV and CDR2 as YYDKDF (reference sequence). V was cut by 0 bases and J by 1 base, with 12 bases left in between. The CDR3 sequence is 17 residues long. The CDR3 DNA follows: TGTGCCACCAGCAGAGATGGGACAACTATGAACACCGGGGAGCTGTTTTTT. This sequence encodes CATSRDGTTMNTGELFF.

This clonotype was seen at least ten times. The chain employs TRBV28 and TRBJ2-7; perhaps TRBD2 as D (6 bases). The V end was cut by 6 bases, the J end by 6 bases, with 21 bases between. Per germline, CDR1 MDHEN and CDR2 SYDVKM. The CDR3 length is 15 residues. The CDR3 reads CASRSWRRGRSEQYV. As DNA, the CDR3 is TGTGCCAGCAGAAGTTGGAGGAGGGGTAGAAGCGAGCAGTACGTC.

In this sample, this clonotype turned up many times. This chain joins TRBV20-1 and TRBJ1-5; D remains unclear. There are 15 residues in the CDR3. Trimming stripped 0 bases from V and 2 bases from J, with 11 bases between. Germline V CDR1 and CDR2: DFQATT, SNEGSKA (reference sequence). The DNA of the CDR3 is TGCAGTGCTAGAGAATCGGGAGGAGGCAATCAGCCCCAGCATTTT. Translated: CSARESGGGNQPQHF.

The chain is built from TRBV4-3 and TRBJ2-1, with 10 nucleotides matching TRBD2. V lost 3 bases, J lost 4 bases, and 6 bases stayed unmatched. The germline V gene encodes CDR1 LGHNA and CDR2 YSLEER. The CDR3 is 16 residues long. The CDR3 here is CASSHLAGGYYNEQFF. The CDR3 coding sequence is TGCGCCAGCAGCCACTTAGCGGGGGGTTATTACAATGAGCAGTTCTTC.

This clonotype was seen many times. The chain employs TRBV5-6 and TRBJ2-3; D is uncertain. Trimming shortened V by 0 bases and J by 3 bases, and 11 bases separated the two germline ends. The CDR3 is 15 residues long. CDR1 and CDR2 from the germline V gene are SGHDT and YYEEEE. In DNA, the CDR3 is TGTGCCAGCAGCTTGGTCCCTTCCACGACAGATACGCAGTATTTT. Translated, it gives CASSLVPSTTDTQYF.

On this clonotype: A read error may explain this, as a much larger clone is one base away. J is TRBJ2-5 and V is TRBV10-3; tentative D call: TRBD1 (5 bases). This CDR3 has 14 residues. CDR1 is ENHRY, CDR2 SYGVKD, per germline. Trimming cost V 5 bases and J 4 bases, with 14 bases left between them. Here the CDR3 reads CAISSEQVVETQYF. The DNA for the CDR3 is TGTGCCATCAGTAGCGAACAGGTTGTAGAGACCCAGTACTTC.

The chain employs TRBV27 and TRBJ1-1, with 7 bases aligning to TRBD1. Germline trimming cut 6 bases from V and 4 bases from J; bases unmatched to any gene: 5. CDR3 size: 13 residues. Germline V gene sequence: CDR1 MNHEY, CDR2 SMNVEV (reference sequence). The DNA of the CDR3 is TGTGCCAGCAGCTACAGGGGAACCACTGAAGCTTTCTTT. As protein: CASSYRGTTEAFF.

In this sample, this clonotype turned up many times. Written as DNA, the CDR3 is TGTGCCAGCAGCGTGGAGCAGATCTCTGGAAACACCATATATTTT. Translating gives CASSVEQISGNTIYF. V is TRBV9 and J is TRBJ1-3, with D unclear. Germline V gene lookup returns CDR1 SGDLS and CDR2 YYNGEE. This CDR3 spans 15 amino acids. The V and J ends lost 2 bases and 0 bases respectively, with 9 bases between them.

This clonotype was counted many times. This rearrangement joins TRBV7-8 to TRBJ2-7; maybe TRBD2 (7 bases). V lost 1 base to trimming and J lost 3 bases, with 16 bases between them. Germline V gene data show CDR1 as SGHVS and CDR2 as FQNEAQ. The CDR3 consists of 16 residues. This CDR3 is CASSLVAGGGHYEQYV. The DNA for the CDR3 is TGTGCCAGCAGCTTAGTCGCTGGCGGGGGACACTACGAGCAGTACGTC.

Many counts were recorded for this clonotype. V and J are TRBV5-1 and TRBJ2-7, with D uncertain. The germline V gene encodes CDR1 SGHRS and CDR2 YFSETQ. CDR3 length equals 14 residues. Trimming shortened V by 4 bases and J by 3 bases, and 14 bases separated the two germline ends. The CDR3 sequence: CASSLWPENYEQYF. As DNA, the CDR3 is TGCGCCAGCAGCCTATGGCCAGAAAACTACGAGCAGTACTTC.

The gene calls are TRBV4-1 and TRBJ1-4; no definite D call. The germline V and J ends were trimmed by 0 bases and 11 bases, with 22 bases remaining between them. Looked up from germline, CDR1 is MGHRA and CDR2 is YSYEKL. The CDR3 is 17 residues long. The CDR3 here is CASSQDKGSRSGGKLFF. Written as DNA, the CDR3 is TGCGCCAGCAGCCAAGATAAGGGAAGCAGGAGCGGCGGGAAACTGTTTTTT.

This clonotype was detected a few times. The chain joins TRBV5-6 to TRBJ2-4; D is possibly TRBD1 (5 bases). Germline CDR1 SGHDT, CDR2 YYEEEE. V lost 0 bases to trimming and J lost 3 bases, with 7 bases between them. CDR3 length: 14 amino acids. This CDR3 reads CASSLGQLKNIQYF. In nucleotides, the CDR3 is TGTGCCAGCAGCTTGGGACAGCTCAAAAACATTCAGTACTTC.

Many counts were recorded for this clonotype. This chain connects TRBV2 to TRBJ2-6; a weak D match, TRBD2 (6 bases). Germline values: CDR1 SNHLY, CDR2 FYNNEI. The CDR3 sequence is 14 residues long. With 4 bases removed from V and 5 bases from J, the gap between germline ends came to 9 bases. CDR3 nucleotide sequence: TGTGCCAGCAGTGTGGGGGGAAGGGCCAACGTCCTGACTTTC. It specifies CASSVGGRANVLTF.

In this sample, this clonotype turned up many times. V is TRBV27 and J is TRBJ2-1; the D gene is possibly TRBD2 (6 bases). The CDR3 spans 15 residues. The V end lost 6 bases, the J end lost 4 bases, and 16 bases lay between the germline ends. Germline CDR1 is MNHEY and CDR2 is SMNVEV (reference sequence). CDR3 residues: CASSQGTAGYNEQFF. The CDR3, as DNA: TGTGCCAGCAGCCAGGGCACCGCGGGGTACAATGAGCAGTTCTTC.

This clonotype was observed many times. V gene TRBV7-2 combines with J gene TRBJ1-2; D might be TRBD1 (5 bases). The CDR3 spans 13 residues. CDR1 SGHTA and CDR2 FQGNSA come from the germline V gene. Trimming stripped 0 bases from V and 8 bases from J, with 10 bases between. The CDR3: CASSLAGGWGYTF. The CDR3 region has the DNA TGTGCCAGCAGCTTAGCGGGGGGATGGGGCTACACCTTC.

This clonotype was found a few times. The chain carries TRBV7-9 and TRBJ2-7, with D perhaps matching TRBD1 (6 bases). CDR1 and CDR2 (germline): SEHNR, FQNEAQ (reference sequence). Trimming stripped 3 bases from V and 3 bases from J, with 15 bases between. The CDR3 contains 15 residues. The CDR3 DNA is TGTGCCAGCAGCTTGGGCGGACAGCCCTTCTACGAGCAGTACTTC. The encoded protein is CASSLGGQPFYEQYF.

This clonotype has ten or more counts. V usage is TRBV28 and J usage is TRBJ2-7; D is perhaps TRBD2 (6 bases). Germline lookup yields CDR1 MDHEN and CDR2 SYDVKM. This CDR3 has 12 amino acids. V was trimmed by 4 bases and J by 2 bases, leaving 6 bases between them. CDR3 sequence reads: CASSSGAYEQYV. For the CDR3, the DNA is TGTGCCAGCAGTTCGGGGGCCTACGAGCAGTACGTC.

This clonotype has at least ten counts. The chain is built from TRBV5-1 and TRBJ2-7; 11 bases align to TRBD2. V trimming: 6 bases; J trimming: 2 bases; junction bases outside the gene matches: 1. This CDR3 spans 13 amino acids. Germline CDR1 reads SGHRS; CDR2 reads YFSETQ. The CDR3 coding sequence is TGCGCCAGCACGGGACTAGCGGCCTACGAGCAGTACTTC. Protein: CASTGLAAYEQYF.

This clonotype has at least ten counts. The chain has TRBV7-2 and TRBJ1-5, with 11 bases matching TRBD1. The CDR3 covers 16 residues. Germline V lookup: CDR1 SGHTA, CDR2 FQGNSA. V lost 5 bases and J lost 2; bases outside the gene matches: 5. The CDR3 here is CASSRDRGNGNQPQHF. CDR3 DNA sequence: TGTGCCAGCAGCCGGGACAGGGGGAACGGCAATCAGCCCCAGCATTTT.